This TCR beta chain was captured by sequencing in a study of T cell repertoires in ileal Crohn's disease. About the study: Operated complications were stricturing disease (around 60%) and penetrating disease (around 40%). Study-level points and caveats: Sorted CD8 T cells held more high-frequency clones than CD4.

Germline loops: CDR1 SGHAT, CDR2 FQNNGV. The CDR3 sequence is 15 residues long. V lost 3 bases and J 2 bases, leaving 13 bases between the germline ends. Only in-frame clones appear in the TCRdb table, and some are missing; sequencing was by immunoSEQ multiplex PCR. The sample contains some 30,000 clones, 80% of which appear only once. As regards this clone: Its antigen remains unknown.

The sequence was obtained from an adult with Crohn's disease. Sequences were obtained from ileal tissue. The V gene is TRBV11-2, the J gene TRBJ1-1; a weak D match, TRBD1 (5 bases). The chain's CDR3 is CASSLGLLGNTEAFF. The CDR3 DNA reads as TGTGCCAGCAGCTTGGGGCTTTTGGGAAACACTGAAGCTTTCTTT.